The present TCR beta chain was sequenced within a study of blood T cells in healthy people across ages. Study results and caveats: Nothing was known about donor CMV status, and this possibly confounded expanded clonotype changes.

This CDR3 comprises 13 residues. The germline gives CDR1 MNHEY, CDR2 SVGEGT. Sample-barcoded 5' priming and a J-beta primer mix drove a second PCR of about 6 to 12 cycles. In TCRdb, the 5' RACE reads were re-called with MiXCR into one record per CDR3 protein. The sample lists about 1.1 million distinct CDR3 sequences; 30% to 40% were seen once. A word on this clonotype: The antigen remains undetermined. One end of the junction varies from germline; a read error may be responsible.

The sequence was obtained from a man younger than 35 in good health. The chain employs TRBV6-2 or TRBV6-3 and TRBJ2-1; D may be TRBD1 (6 bases). The closer fit of TRBJ2-7 to the DNA end suggests the J call may be wrong. Sequenced input: blood. The CDR3 sequence is CANSRGQINEQYF. Written as DNA, the CDR3 is TGTGCCAACAGTCGAGGACAGATCAATGAGCAGTACTTC.